This TCR beta chain was captured by sequencing in a study of neurological immune-mediated disorders. Broader study findings: The study found no CDR3 amino acid sequences shared by expanded clones across subjects, suggesting private repertoires in all groups.

Over 190 million TCR-beta sequences from 15-18 subjects came out of each sequencing run. TCRdb passed the 5' RACE reads through MiXCR, listing each CDR3 protein once. The data show about 45,000 distinct CDR3 sequences, roughly 21% seen once. This clonotype was observed many times. What it binds is unknown. Time point indicated: technical triplicate 3. Unsorted libraries were generated from 2 million PBMCs held at -80 degrees C. This TCR was recovered from a man aged 60-69 years with HTLV-1-associated myelopathy (HAM/TSP). Sequences were obtained from PBMCs.

CDR3 amino acids: CASSYRTGPQGNTEAFF. The CDR3 coding sequence is TGTGCCAGCAGTTACCGGACAGGACCGCAAGGGAACACTGAAGCTTTCTTT. V usage is TRBV6-2 or TRBV6-3 and J usage is TRBJ1-1, with 7 bases aligning to TRBD1. Germline CDR1 and CDR2: MNHEY and SVGEGT. The CDR3 has 17 residues. Germline trimming cut 2 bases from V and 1 base from J; bases unmatched to any gene: 10.